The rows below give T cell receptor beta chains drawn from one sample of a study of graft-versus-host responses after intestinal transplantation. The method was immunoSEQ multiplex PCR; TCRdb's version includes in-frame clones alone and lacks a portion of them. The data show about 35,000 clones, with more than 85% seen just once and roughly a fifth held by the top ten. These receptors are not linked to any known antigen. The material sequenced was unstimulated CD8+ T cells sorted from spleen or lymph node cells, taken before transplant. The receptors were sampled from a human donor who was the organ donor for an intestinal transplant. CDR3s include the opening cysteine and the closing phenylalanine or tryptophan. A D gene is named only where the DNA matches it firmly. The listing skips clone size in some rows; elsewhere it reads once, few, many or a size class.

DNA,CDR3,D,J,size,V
TGTGCCAGCAGCGTAGGTCAGATGAGCTCCTACGAGCAGTACTTC,CASSVGQMSSYEQYF,.,TRBJ2-7,once,TRBV9
TGCGCCAGCAGTCCCCCACTTCTTTCTTCTAACTATGGCTACACCTTC,CASSPPLLSSNYGYTF,.,TRBJ1-2,.,TRBV23-1
TGTGCCAGCAGCGCGGGAGACTCCTACGAGCAGTACTTC,CASSAGDSYEQYF,.,TRBJ2-7,.,TRBV9
TGTGCCTGGAGTGTACGAGAGCAGTACTTC,CAWSVREQYF,.,TRBJ2-7,once,TRBV30
TGCAGCGTTGAAAACAGGGAAATCCAAGAGACCCAGTACTTC,CSVENREIQETQYF,.,TRBJ2-5,.,TRBV29-1
TGTGCCAGCAGCTTCGGGCTGTGGGAGCAGTACTTC,CASSFGLWEQYF,.,TRBJ2-7,.,TRBV11-2
TGTGCCAGCAGTGTCCTTGGGACAGGGCCTCACGAGCAGTACTTC,CASSVLGTGPHEQYF,TRBD1,TRBJ2-7,.,TRBV28
TGTGCCAGCAGCTTAAGTACGTCGGTTTCCGGGCGGGCCCCTAACGAGCAGTACTTC,CASSLSTSVSGRAPNEQYF,.,TRBJ2-7,.,TRBV7-2
TGCGCCAGCAGCTTGGGAGGACCCCTAGTCAACGAGCAGTACTTC,CASSLGGPLVNEQYF,.,TRBJ2-7,.,TRBV5-1
TGCGCCAGCAGCTTGGCCGGAACCAAACAGGGATATAGCAATCAGCCCCAGCATTTT,CASSLAGTKQGYSNQPQHF,.,TRBJ1-5,.,TRBV5-1
TGTGCCCTTTCCGAGGGAACAAGCTCCTACGAGCAGTACTTC,CALSEGTSSYEQYF,.,TRBJ2-7,.,TRBV28
TGTGTCAGCAGCGACAACTCTGGAAACACCATATATTTT,CVSSDNSGNTIYF,.,TRBJ1-3,.,TRBV5-4
TGTGCCAGCAGCGTAGGGCAGGGATACGAGACCCAGTACTTC,CASSVGQGYETQYF,.,TRBJ2-5,.,TRBV28
TGTGCCAGCAGTGAACTAGCGGGAGCAGATACGCAGTATTTT,CASSELAGADTQYF,TRBD2,TRBJ2-3,.,TRBV2
TGTGCCAGCAGCGTAGCGGCTAGCGGCTACGAGCAGTACTTC,CASSVAASGYEQYF,TRBD2,TRBJ2-7,.,TRBV9
TGTGCCAGCAGTGAAGCGGGGGGACATTCGGGCTACACCTTC,CASSEAGGHSGYTF,.,TRBJ1-2,.,TRBV2
TGTGCCGGCAGCGTCACTCCGGGAGGTAGGGAGACCCAGTACTTC,CAGSVTPGGRETQYF,TRBD2,TRBJ2-5,.,TRBV13
TGTGCCAGCAGTTGGGACAACTCCTACGAGCAGTACTTC,CASSWDNSYEQYF,.,TRBJ2-7,.,TRBV27
TGTGCCAGCAGCGTAGGGACCGGGACAGGGGGCTCACCCCTCCACTTT,CASSVGTGTGGSPLHF,TRBD1,TRBJ1-6,once,TRBV9
TGTGCCACCTCGGACAGCTATGGCTACACCTTC,CATSDSYGYTF,.,TRBJ1-2,.,TRBV27
TGTGCCAGCAGTTTATCGATAGGGGATTGGGAGGGACTAGCGGGAGGGTACTACGAGCAGTACTTC,CASSLSIGDWEGLAGGYYEQYF,TRBD2,TRBJ2-7,once,TRBV27
TGTGCCACCAGCAGATCGAGGGGATCTGGGGCCAACGTCCTGACTTTC,CATSRSRGSGANVLTF,.,TRBJ2-6,.,TRBV15
TGTGCCAGCAGCCGCTCTGGGAACACTGAAGCTTTCTTT,CASSRSGNTEAFF,.,TRBJ1-1,.,TRBV7-2
TGTGCCATCAGGGGGTTTAGCGGGGCAGACTACGAGCAGTACTTC,CAIRGFSGADYEQYF,TRBD2,TRBJ2-7,once,TRBV10-3
TGTGCCAGCAGTTTGGGACGGCAGGCCTACAATGAGCAGTTCTTC,CASSLGRQAYNEQFF,.,TRBJ2-1,.,TRBV28
TGTGCCAGCAGCCAAGATCGTGGACAGGGTAGCGAGCAGTACTTC,CASSQDRGQGSEQYF,TRBD1,TRBJ2-7,.,TRBV4-2
TGTGCCAGCAGCTTAAGGAGGTCCGGGGAGCTGTTTTTT,CASSLRRSGELFF,.,TRBJ2-2,.,TRBV11-3
TGTGCCAGCAGCGACAGGCCCCCTGGCACGGAGACCCAGTACTTC,CASSDRPPGTETQYF,.,TRBJ2-5,.,TRBV7-8
TGTGCCAGCAGCTCATCGGGACAGCCCTACGAGCAGTACTTC,CASSSSGQPYEQYF,TRBD1,TRBJ2-7,.,TRBV11-2
TGTGCCAGCAGTAAACCGGGAAAGTACGAGCAGTACTTC,CASSKPGKYEQYF,.,TRBJ2-7,.,TRBV6-5
TGTGCCAGCAGCTTAGAGGGGGGGCCTGCTTTCTTT,CASSLEGGPAFF,.,TRBJ1-1,.,TRBV11-3
TGTGCCAGCAGCAAAAGAAAAGGCCGGAACACCGGGGAGCTGTTTTTT,CASSKRKGRNTGELFF,.,TRBJ2-2,.,TRBV21-1
TGCGCCAGCAGCCAAGAGAGGGCGGGAGGGGACGGGGAGCTGTTTTTT,CASSQERAGGDGELFF,TRBD2,TRBJ2-2,.,TRBV4-3
TGTGCCAGCAGTTTTTTGGGTCAGCCCCAGCATTTT,CASSFLGQPQHF,.,TRBJ1-5,once,TRBV28
TGTGCCAGTAGGACCGGGGGGGACTTCACAGATACGCAGTATTTT,CASRTGGDFTDTQYF,TRBD2,TRBJ2-3,.,TRBV19
TGCGCCAGCAGTGATCAGGGGGGGTATGGCTACACCTTC,CASSDQGGYGYTF,TRBD1,TRBJ1-2,few,TRBV10-2
TGTGCCAGCAGTCCTGTAGCGGGAGAGGGCTACGAGCAGTACTTC,CASSPVAGEGYEQYF,TRBD2,TRBJ2-7,.,TRBV28
TGTGCCAGTAGCGGGGAAGGAGATTATAGCAATCAGCCCCAGCATTTT,CASSGEGDYSNQPQHF,.,TRBJ1-5,.,TRBV19
TGTGCCAGCAGCCCCACTCTGACAGGGGGGGCCTACGAGCAGTACTTC,CASSPTLTGGAYEQYF,TRBD1,TRBJ2-7,.,TRBV9
TGTGCCAGCAGCCCCCCGGAATCCATTGATGAGCAGTTCTTC,CASSPPESIDEQFF,.,TRBJ2-1,once,TRBV7-9
TGCAGCGTTGAACAGCCAGGGGGGGGCTACGAGCAGTACTTC,CSVEQPGGGYEQYF,.,TRBJ2-7,.,TRBV29-1
TGTGCCAGCAGTTTTGGGACAGGGGGCCTCTATGGCTACACCTTC,CASSFGTGGLYGYTF,TRBD1,TRBJ1-2,.,TRBV27
TGTGCCAGCAGTACAGGGGGCGCAGATACGCAGTATTTT,CASSTGGADTQYF,TRBD1,TRBJ2-3,once,TRBV27
TGCGCCAGCAGCCAAGAATTAGACACCGGGGAGCTGTTTTTT,CASSQELDTGELFF,.,TRBJ2-2,once,TRBV4-3
TGTGCCAGCAGTTTTGGGACAGGGGGCGAGCAGTACTTC,CASSFGTGGEQYF,TRBD1,TRBJ2-7,once,TRBV27
TGTGCCAGCAGAGAAGCATATGGCTACACCTTC,CASREAYGYTF,.,TRBJ1-2,.,TRBV2
TGTGCCAGCAGCTCAGGACAGGGGGCCGGGGAGCTGTTTTTT,CASSSGQGAGELFF,TRBD1,TRBJ2-2,.,TRBV5-5
TGCAGCGTTGAAGGTGGGACAGGGGGCTACGAGCAGTACTTC,CSVEGGTGGYEQYF,TRBD1,TRBJ2-7,.,TRBV29-1
TGTGCCAGCAGTTTTGGGCCCGGGGGGGGCTACGAGCAGTACTTC,CASSFGPGGGYEQYF,TRBD2,TRBJ2-7,few,TRBV27
TGTGCCATCAGGGACGAGAAAGGGACAGGTGAAAGCATTCAGTACTTC,CAIRDEKGTGESIQYF,TRBD1,TRBJ2-4,.,TRBV10-3
TGTGCCAGCAGTTTTGGGTTGGTCTACACTGAAGCTTTCTTT,CASSFGLVYTEAFF,.,TRBJ1-1,.,TRBV28
TGTGCCAGCAGCCCCCCCGACAGATACAATGAGCAGTTCTTC,CASSPPDRYNEQFF,.,TRBJ2-1,.,TRBV9
TGCGCCAGCAGCCAAGGGACTAGCGGAAACAATGAGCAGTTCTTC,CASSQGTSGNNEQFF,TRBD2,TRBJ2-1,.,TRBV4-3
TGTGCCACCAGCAGAGGGTCCCCCGTTGAGTCTAGCACAGATACGCAGTATTTT,CATSRGSPVESSTDTQYF,.,TRBJ2-3,.,TRBV15
TGTGCCAGCAGCCAAGGACAGAGCCGAACCTACGAGCAGTGCTTC,CASSQGQSRTYEQCF,.,TRBJ2-7,few,TRBV4-2
TGTGCCAGCAGCCAAGGGATGGGGGATGAGCAGTTCTTC,CASSQGMGDEQFF,.,TRBJ2-1,once,TRBV14
TGTGCCAGCAGCGTAGGCGGGGGCGACACAGATACGCAGTATTTT,CASSVGGGDTDTQYF,.,TRBJ2-3,.,TRBV9